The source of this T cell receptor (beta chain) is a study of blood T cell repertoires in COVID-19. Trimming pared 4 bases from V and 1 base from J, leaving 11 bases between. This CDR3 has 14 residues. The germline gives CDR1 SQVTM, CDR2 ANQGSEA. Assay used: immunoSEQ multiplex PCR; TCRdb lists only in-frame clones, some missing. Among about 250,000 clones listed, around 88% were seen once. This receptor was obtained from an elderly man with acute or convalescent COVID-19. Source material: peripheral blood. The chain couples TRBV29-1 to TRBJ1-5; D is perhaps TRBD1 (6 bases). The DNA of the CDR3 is TGCAGCGTTGGGGGGGGGCCGAGCAATCAGCCCCAGCATTTT. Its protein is CSVGGGPSNQPQHF. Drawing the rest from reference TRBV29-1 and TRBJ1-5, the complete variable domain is SAVISQKPSRDICQRGTSLTIQCQVDSQVTMMFWYRQQPGQSLTLIATANQGSEATYESGFVIDKFPISRPNLTFSTLTVSNMSPEDSSIYLCSVGGGPSNQPQHFGDGTRLSIL.